This T cell receptor beta chain emerged from a study of blood T cell repertoires in COVID-19. CDR3 length: 16 amino acids. CDR1 is SGHTA, CDR2 FQGNSA, per germline. The V gene end was trimmed by 1 base and the J gene end by 0 bases; junction bases not matched to a gene: 3. Repertoires were generated with immunoSEQ multiplex PCR, while TCRdb's copy carries only in-frame clones and drops some. The table lists about 110,000 clones, over 80% of them singletons, with approximately 0.76% in the top ten. This sequence originates from a woman between 70 and 85 years old with acute or convalescent COVID-19. This sequence joins TRBV7-2 and TRBJ2-3, with 8 nucleotides matching TRBD2. Sequencing was carried out using peripheral blood. The CDR3 loop reads CASSLVGTRSTDTQYF. The CDR3 DNA is TGTGCCAGCAGCTTAGTTGGGACTAGAAGCACAGATACGCAGTATTTT.